A single sample is the source of the 27 T cell receptor beta chains below, sequenced in a study of T cell responses to AZD1222 COVID-19 vaccine. Method: immunoSEQ multiplex PCR; TCRdb's copy keeps in-frame clones and lacks some. Of approximately 160,000 clones listed, 85% to 95% are singletons. The specimen comprised peripheral blood, sampled on day 0 of AZD1222 vaccination. These TCRs come from an adult in good health.

The gene calls are TRBV6-6 and TRBJ1-5, with D unclear. Trimming removed 5 bases from V and 7 bases from J, with 6 bases in between. The CDR3 extends over 11 amino acids. CDR1 is MNHNY and CDR2 is SVGAGI in the germline V gene (reference sequence). The CDR3 sequence: CASSRGQPQHF. The CDR3 DNA reads TGTGCCAGCAGTCGAGGACAGCCCCAGCATTTT.

The V and J genes are TRBV28 and TRBJ2-7; 7 nucleotides agree with TRBD2. The CDR3 is 14 amino acids. Unmatched junction bases numbered 12, after V lost 6 bases and J lost 7 bases. The germline V gene has CDR1 MDHEN and CDR2 SYDVKM. This chain's CDR3 is CASRRVGGSGEQYF. The CDR3 DNA is TGTGCCAGCAGGCGAGTGGGGGGGAGTGGAGAGCAGTACTTC. The whole variable domain, remainder taken from reference TRBV28 and TRBJ2-7, is DVKVTQSSRYLVKRTGEKVFLECVQDMDHENMFWYRQDPGLGLRLIYFSYDVKMKEKGDIPEGYSVSREKKERFSLILESASTNQTSMYLCASRRVGGSGEQYFGPGTRLTVT.

Only one count was recorded for this clone. The chain joins TRBV28 to TRBJ2-3, with D possibly being TRBD2 (6 bases). Between the trimmed V and J ends, which lost 1 base and 2 bases, there was a span of 13 bases. Germline-derived CDR1 and CDR2 are MDHEN and SYDVKM. The CDR3 covers 16 residues. The chain's CDR3 is CASSLSWGVFTDTQYF. DNA of the CDR3: TGTGCCAGCAGTTTATCTTGGGGGGTGTTCACAGATACGCAGTATTTT.

The J gene is TRBJ1-1, the V gene TRBV9; tentatively, D is TRBD1 (6 bases). The germline gives CDR1 SGDLS, CDR2 YYNGEE. The CDR3 is 15 amino acids. Trimming stripped 0 bases from V and 3 bases from J, with 12 bases between. This chain's CDR3 is CASSVVGTSYTEAFF. The CDR3 nucleotides are TGTGCCAGCAGCGTAGTCGGGACAAGTTACACTGAAGCTTTCTTT. Using reference TRBV9 and TRBJ1-1 for the parts outside the CDR3, the full variable domain is DSGVTQTPKHLITATGQRVTLRCSPRSGDLSVYWYQQSLDQGLQFLIQYYNGEERAKGNILERFSAQQFPDLHSELNLSSLELGDSALYFCASSVVGTSYTEAFFGQGTRLTVV.

The chain is built from TRBV7-9 and TRBJ2-3; D perhaps matches TRBD2 (6 bases). The CDR3 has 18 amino acids. V dropped 0 bases and J dropped 2 bases, with 18 bases sitting between them. Germline CDR1 is SEHNR and CDR2 is FQNEAQ (reference sequence). The CDR3: CASSLARVWRGSTDTQYF. For the CDR3, the DNA is TGTGCCAGCAGCTTAGCGAGGGTTTGGAGGGGATCCACAGATACGCAGTATTTT.

This sequence joins TRBV12-3 or TRBV12-4 and TRBJ1-2, with D hard to call. The CDR3 contains 10 residues. The V end lost 10 bases, the J end lost 6 bases, and 9 bases lay between the germline ends. CDR3 nucleotide sequence: TGTGCCACCCGAGGGAATGGCTACACCTTC. Its protein product is CATRGNGYTF.

This sequence joins TRBV27 and TRBJ1-1, with TRBD1 matching over 8 bases. The germline V gene has CDR1 MNHEY and CDR2 SMNVEV (reference sequence). CDR3 size: 19 residues. The junction had 13 bases not matched to a gene; V was cut back by 0 bases and J by 1 base. As DNA, the CDR3 is TGTGCCAGCAGTTTATCCACAAACGGACAGGGACGAGCGAACACTGAAGCTTTCTTT. Its protein product is CASSLSTNGQGRANTEAFF.

The chain couples TRBV2 to TRBJ1-1; tentatively, D is TRBD1 (5 bases). Germline CDR1 and CDR2: SNHLY and FYNNEI. This CDR3 is 14 amino acids long. Trimming shortened V by 3 bases and J by 1 base, and 9 bases separated the two germline ends. DNA of the CDR3: TGTGCCAGCAGTGAGGAGGGGTCGAACACTGAAGCTTTCTTT. Translating gives CASSEEGSNTEAFF.

The chain employs TRBV12-3 or TRBV12-4 and TRBJ1-4; no reliable D call. The V gene lost 8 bases and the J gene lost 8 bases, with 6 bases spanning the gap. The CDR3 is made up of 10 amino acids. The CDR3 spells CASGWEKLFF. The CDR3 nucleotides are TGTGCCAGCGGGTGGGAAAAACTGTTTTTT.

This clone was detected only once. The chain couples TRBV19 to TRBJ1-5, with D possibly being TRBD1 (6 bases). The CDR3 has 14 residues. The V and J ends lost 5 bases and 0 bases respectively, with 8 bases between them. CDR1 and CDR2 from the germline V gene are LNHDA and SQIVND (reference sequence). The CDR3 region has the DNA TGTGCCAGTAGTGGGACACTTAGCAATCAGCCCCAGCATTTT. Translating gives CASSGTLSNQPQHF.

The chain combines TRBV6-5 with TRBJ1-3, with D uncertain. Germline values: CDR1 MNHEY, CDR2 SVGAGI. V was shortened by 0 bases and J by 4 bases, with 13 bases between the two germline ends. The CDR3 totals 16 residues. Here the CDR3 reads CASSYSFLQRGNTIYF. The CDR3 coding sequence is TGTGCCAGCAGTTACTCCTTTTTGCAGAGGGGAAACACCATATATTTT.

The chain carries TRBV3-1 (or the pseudogene TRBV3-2) and TRBJ2-5; D is perhaps TRBD2 (6 bases). Per the germline V gene, CDR1 is LGHDT and CDR2 is YNNKEL (reference sequence). V lost 4 bases and J 1 base, leaving 16 bases between the germline ends. The length of the CDR3 is 16 residues. The CDR3 loop is CASSPRWAAGQETQYF. The CDR3 DNA sequence: TGTGCCAGCAGCCCCCGATGGGCAGCGGGCCAAGAGACCCAGTACTTC.

CDR3 residues: CASGSGGMDTQYF. DNA for the CDR3: TGTGCCAGCGGTAGCGGGGGGATGGATACGCAGTATTTT. The chain couples TRBV9 to TRBJ2-3; TRBD2 aligns across 10 bases. From germline, CDR1 is SGDLS and CDR2 YYNGEE. This CDR3 contains 13 residues. After removal of 7 bases from V and 6 bases from J, the junction contained 5 bases not matched to a gene.

The gene calls are TRBV5-4 and TRBJ2-2; 9 bases are a match to TRBD1. The V and J ends lost 5 bases and 2 bases, in that order; junction bases with no gene match: 7. Germline V CDR1 and CDR2: SGHNT, YYREEE (reference sequence). The CDR3 totals 16 residues. The CDR3: CASRYGQGRNTGELFF. For the CDR3, the DNA is TGTGCCAGCAGATACGGACAGGGGCGAAACACCGGGGAGCTGTTTTTT.

The gene calls are TRBV11-3 and TRBJ1-3; D not certain. The CDR3 contains 15 residues. Trimming left V 1 base short and J 1 base short, with 8 bases between. Germline CDR1 and CDR2: SGHNT and YENEEA. CDR3 sequence (DNA): TGTGCCAGCAGCTTAGTCAGGCGTTCTGGAAACACCATATATTTT. It is translated as CASSLVRRSGNTIYF. The entire variable domain, with the rest obtained from reference TRBV11-3 and TRBJ1-3, is as follows: EAGVVQSPRYKIIEKKQPVAFWCNPISGHNTLYWYLQNLGQGPELLIRYENEEAVDDSQLPKDRFSAERLKGVDSTLKIQPAELGDSAVYLCASSLVRRSGNTIYFGEGSWLTVV.

The chain carries TRBV28 and TRBJ1-2; 9 bases are shared with TRBD1. Germline loops: CDR1 MDHEN, CDR2 SYDVKM. The CDR3 is made up of 14 amino acids. The junction had 3 bases not matched to a gene; V was cut back by 6 bases and J by 1 base. Here the CDR3 reads CASRAGQGNYGYTF. CDR3 in DNA: TGTGCCAGCAGGGCGGGACAGGGTAACTATGGCTACACCTTC.

The rearrangement links TRBV19 to TRBJ1-1; D gene unclear. The CDR3 is 14 residues long. V was clipped by 6 bases and J by 3 bases, with 14 bases between them. CDR1 LNHDA and CDR2 SQIVND come from the germline V gene (reference sequence). The DNA for the CDR3 is TGTGCCAGTAGCATTTCTTTCCTGTACACTGAAGCTTTCTTT. This translates into CASSISFLYTEAFF. Complete variable domain (other parts from reference TRBV19 and TRBJ1-1): DGGITQSPKYLFRKEGQNVTLSCEQNLNHDAMYWYRQDPGQGLRLIYYSQIVNDFQKGDIAEGYSVSREKKESFPLTVTSAQKNPTAFYLCASSISFLYTEAFFGQGTRLTVV.

The chain employs TRBV7-2 and TRBJ1-1; D ambiguous. V was cut by 5 bases and J by 4 bases, with 17 bases left in between. This CDR3 contains 15 residues. Germline CDR1 is SGHTA and CDR2 is FQGNSA. The CDR3 spells CASSLSAGSRTEAFF. As DNA, the CDR3 is TGTGCCAGCAGCCTCTCGGCGGGGTCTCGCACTGAAGCTTTCTTT.

The chain couples TRBV6-2 or TRBV6-3 to TRBJ2-3; 12 bases are a match to TRBD2. The ends lost 5 bases at V and 2 bases at J; junction bases unmatched: 2. The germline gives CDR1 MNHEY, CDR2 SVGEGT. The CDR3 has 15 residues. CDR3 sequence (DNA): TGTGCCAGCAGTGGACTAGCGGGGATCACAGATACGCAGTATTTT. This codes for CASSGLAGITDTQYF.

The chain carries TRBV10-3 and TRBJ2-2; possible D gene TRBD1, 5 bases. The germline V and J ends were trimmed by 5 bases and 6 bases, with 13 bases remaining between them. The CDR3 consists of 14 residues. In germline, CDR1 is ENHRY, CDR2 SYGVKD. The CDR3, as DNA: TGTGCCATCAGTAAGAAAGAAGGGGCCGGGGAGCTGTTTTTT. Translated: CAISKKEGAGELFF.

This chain joins TRBV25-1 and TRBJ1-4; no clear D gene. The germline V gene has CDR1 MGHDK and CDR2 SYGVNS. CDR3 length equals 16 residues. V was clipped by 8 bases and J by 6 bases, with 22 bases between them. CDR3 sequence reads: CASGEGSAGFDEKLFF. The CDR3 bases are TGTGCCAGCGGCGAGGGATCTGCCGGGTTCGATGAAAAACTGTTTTTT.

The genes are TRBV30 and TRBJ2-6, with 8 bases lining up with TRBD1. The CDR3 has 16 residues. CDR1 is GTSNPN, CDR2 SVGIG, per germline (reference sequence). The ends lost 8 bases at V and 0 bases at J; junction bases unmatched: 9. DNA of the CDR3: TGTGCCGGACCACAGGGGGGCCGCTCTGGGGCCAACGTCCTGACTTTC. Translating it yields CAGPQGGRSGANVLTF.

V and J are TRBV28 and TRBJ2-1; unclear D gene. The germline V gene encodes CDR1 MDHEN and CDR2 SYDVKM. There are 15 residues in the CDR3. V was trimmed by 6 bases and J by 0 bases, leaving 12 bases between them. CDR3 amino acids: CASSSVRSSYNEQFF. In nucleotides, the CDR3 is TGTGCCAGCAGCTCCGTCAGGAGCTCCTACAATGAGCAGTTCTTC.

This clone occurred once. The J gene is TRBJ2-1, the V gene TRBV11-2, with D perhaps TRBD1 (5 bases). The V end lost 2 bases, the J end lost 0 bases, and 20 bases lay between the germline ends. Germline-derived CDR1 and CDR2 are SGHAT and FQNNGV. The CDR3 sequence is 19 residues long. CDR3 sequence: CASSLLDSRPWSSYNEQFF. CDR3 bases: TGTGCCAGCAGCTTACTCGACAGCAGACCCTGGAGCTCCTACAATGAGCAGTTCTTC.

This clone was detected once. The chain carries TRBV27 and TRBJ1-5; D is ambiguous. There are 13 residues in the CDR3. The V gene lost 2 bases and the J gene lost 7 bases, with 9 bases spanning the gap. CDR1 MNHEY and CDR2 SMNVEV come from the germline V gene (reference sequence). This CDR3 is CASSLDSRQPQHF. Written as DNA, the CDR3 is TGTGCCAGCAGTTTAGACTCCAGACAGCCCCAGCATTTT.

V is TRBV18 and J is TRBJ1-2; no reliable D call. The CDR3 runs to 14 residues. Germline values: CDR1 KGHSH, CDR2 LQKENI. V shed 1 base and J shed 1 base, with 7 bases lying between them. The CDR3 DNA reads TGTGCCAGCTCACCACTTGTGGGTAACTATGGCTACACCTTC. It yields the protein CASSPLVGNYGYTF.

The table lists this clone with a count of one. V usage is TRBV6-5 and J usage is TRBJ1-1; D remains unclear. V dropped 8 bases and J dropped 3 bases, with 10 bases sitting between them. Germline V CDR1 and CDR2: MNHEY, SVGAGI. CDR3 size: 12 residues. CDR3 sequence reads: CASLIAHTEAFF. CDR3 bases: TGTGCCAGCCTGATAGCCCACACTGAAGCTTTCTTT.